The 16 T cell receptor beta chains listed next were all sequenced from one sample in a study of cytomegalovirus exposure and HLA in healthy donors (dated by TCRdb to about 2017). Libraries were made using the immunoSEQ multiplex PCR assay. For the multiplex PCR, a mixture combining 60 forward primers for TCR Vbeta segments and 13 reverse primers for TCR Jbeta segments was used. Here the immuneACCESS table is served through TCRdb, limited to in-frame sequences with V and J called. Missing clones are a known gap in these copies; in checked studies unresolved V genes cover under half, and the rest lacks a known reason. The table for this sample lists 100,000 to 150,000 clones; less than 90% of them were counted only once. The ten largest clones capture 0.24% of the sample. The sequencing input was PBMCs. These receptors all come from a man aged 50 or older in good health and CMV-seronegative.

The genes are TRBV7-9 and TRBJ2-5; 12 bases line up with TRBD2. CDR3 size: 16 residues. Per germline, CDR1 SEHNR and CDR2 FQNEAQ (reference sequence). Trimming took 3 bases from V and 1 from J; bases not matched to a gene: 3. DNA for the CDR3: TGTGCCAGCAGCTTCACTAGCGGGAGGACCCAAGAGACCCAGTACTTC. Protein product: CASSFTSGRTQETQYF.

The CDR3 loop is CASSSPGQGPSPLHF. CDR3 nucleotide sequence: TGTGCCAGCAGTTCTCCGGGACAGGGTCCTTCACCCCTCCACTTT. V usage is TRBV6-5 and J usage is TRBJ1-6, with 9 positions matching TRBD1. The CDR3 spans 15 residues. Germline-derived CDR1 and CDR2 are MNHEY and SVGAGI. The V and J ends lost 4 bases and 9 bases, in that order; junction bases with no gene match: 7.

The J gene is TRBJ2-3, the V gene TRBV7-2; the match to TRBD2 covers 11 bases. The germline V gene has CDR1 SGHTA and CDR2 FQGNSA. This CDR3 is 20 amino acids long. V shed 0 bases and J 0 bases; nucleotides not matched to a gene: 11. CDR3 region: CASSLALWGLAETSTDTQYF. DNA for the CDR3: TGTGCCAGCAGCTTAGCGCTCTGGGGACTAGCGGAAACTAGCACAGATACGCAGTATTTT.

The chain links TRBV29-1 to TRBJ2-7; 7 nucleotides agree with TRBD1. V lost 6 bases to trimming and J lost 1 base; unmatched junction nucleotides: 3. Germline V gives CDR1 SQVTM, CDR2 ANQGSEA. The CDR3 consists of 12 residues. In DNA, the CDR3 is TGCAGCGTGACAGGGCAGTCCTACGAGCAGTACTTC. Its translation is CSVTGQSYEQYF.

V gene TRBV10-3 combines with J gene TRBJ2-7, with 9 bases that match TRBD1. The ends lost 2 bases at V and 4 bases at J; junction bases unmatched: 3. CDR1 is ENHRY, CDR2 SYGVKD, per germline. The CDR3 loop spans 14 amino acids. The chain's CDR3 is CAISETGGRYEQYF. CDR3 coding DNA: TGTGCCATCAGTGAGACAGGGGGCCGGTACGAGCAGTACTTC.

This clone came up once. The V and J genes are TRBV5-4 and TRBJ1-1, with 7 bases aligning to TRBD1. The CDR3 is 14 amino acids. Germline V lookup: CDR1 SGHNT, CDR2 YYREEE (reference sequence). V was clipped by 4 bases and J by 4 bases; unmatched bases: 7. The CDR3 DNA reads TGTGCCAGCAGCATAGACAGGGTGGGCACTGAAGCTTTCTTT. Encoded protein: CASSIDRVGTEAFF. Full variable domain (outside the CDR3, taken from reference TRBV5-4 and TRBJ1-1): ETGVTQSPTHLIKTRGQQVTLRCSSQSGHNTVSWYQQALGQGPQFIFQYYREEENGRGNFPPRFSGLQFPNYSSELNVNALELDDSALYLCASSIDRVGTEAFFGQGTRLTVV.

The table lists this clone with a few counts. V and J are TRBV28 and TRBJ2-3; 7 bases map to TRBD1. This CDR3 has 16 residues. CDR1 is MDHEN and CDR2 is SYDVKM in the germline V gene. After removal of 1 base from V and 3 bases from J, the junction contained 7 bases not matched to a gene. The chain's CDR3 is CASSLFKGARTDTQYF. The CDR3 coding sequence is TGTGCCAGCAGTTTATTTAAGGGGGCAAGGACAGATACGCAGTATTTT.

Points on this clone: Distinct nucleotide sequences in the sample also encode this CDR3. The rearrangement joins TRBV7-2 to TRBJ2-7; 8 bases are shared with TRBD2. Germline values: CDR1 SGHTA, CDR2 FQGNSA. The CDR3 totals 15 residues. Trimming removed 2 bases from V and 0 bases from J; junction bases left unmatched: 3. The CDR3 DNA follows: TGTGCCAGCAGCTTAACTAGCGGTAGCTCCTACGAGCAGTACTTC. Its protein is CASSLTSGSSYEQYF.

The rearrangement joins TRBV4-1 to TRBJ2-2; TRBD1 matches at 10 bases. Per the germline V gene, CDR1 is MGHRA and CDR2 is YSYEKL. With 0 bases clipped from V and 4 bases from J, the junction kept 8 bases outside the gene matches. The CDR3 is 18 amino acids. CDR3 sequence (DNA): TGCGCCAGCAGCCAAGATCGATCCGGGACAGGGGTCACCGGGGAGCTGTTTTTT. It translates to CASSQDRSGTGVTGELFF.

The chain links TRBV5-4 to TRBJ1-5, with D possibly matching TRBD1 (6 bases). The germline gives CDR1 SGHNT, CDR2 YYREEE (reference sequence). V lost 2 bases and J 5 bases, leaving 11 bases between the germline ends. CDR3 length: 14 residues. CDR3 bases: TGTGCCAGCAGCTTAGGAGGGGGGGATCAGCCCCAGCATTTT. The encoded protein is CASSLGGGDQPQHF.

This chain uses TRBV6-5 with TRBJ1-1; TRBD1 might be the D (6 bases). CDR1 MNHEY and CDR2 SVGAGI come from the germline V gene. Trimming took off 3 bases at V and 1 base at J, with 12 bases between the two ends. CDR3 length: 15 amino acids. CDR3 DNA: TGTGCCAGCAGTTATCGCGGGGGGCCGAACACTGAAGCTTTCTTT. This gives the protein CASSYRGGPNTEAFF.

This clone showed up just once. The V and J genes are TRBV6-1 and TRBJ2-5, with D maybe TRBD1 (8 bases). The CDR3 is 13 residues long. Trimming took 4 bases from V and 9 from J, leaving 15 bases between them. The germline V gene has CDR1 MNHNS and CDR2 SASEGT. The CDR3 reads CASSAGQGGAQYF. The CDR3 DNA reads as TGTGCCAGCAGTGCCGGACAGGGAGGGGCCCAGTACTTC.

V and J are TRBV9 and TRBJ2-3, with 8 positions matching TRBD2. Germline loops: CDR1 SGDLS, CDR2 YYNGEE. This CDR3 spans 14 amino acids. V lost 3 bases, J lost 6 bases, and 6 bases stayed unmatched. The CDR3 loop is CASSARTSLDTQYF. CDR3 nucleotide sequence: TGTGCCAGCAGCGCTAGGACTAGCTTGGATACGCAGTATTTT.

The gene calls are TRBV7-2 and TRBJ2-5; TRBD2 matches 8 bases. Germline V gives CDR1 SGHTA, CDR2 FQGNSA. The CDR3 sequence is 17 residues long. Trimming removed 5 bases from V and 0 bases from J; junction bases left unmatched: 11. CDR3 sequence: CASSRGGTGGNQETQYF. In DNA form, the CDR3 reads TGTGCCAGCAGCAGGGGGGGGACGGGGGGGAACCAAGAGACCCAGTACTTC. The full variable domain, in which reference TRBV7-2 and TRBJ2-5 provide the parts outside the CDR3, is GAGVSQSPSNKVTEKGKDVELRCDPISGHTALYWYRQSLGQGLEFLIYFQGNSAPDKSGLPSDRFSAERTGGSVSTLTIQRTQQEDSAVYLCASSRGGTGGNQETQYFGPGTRLLVL.

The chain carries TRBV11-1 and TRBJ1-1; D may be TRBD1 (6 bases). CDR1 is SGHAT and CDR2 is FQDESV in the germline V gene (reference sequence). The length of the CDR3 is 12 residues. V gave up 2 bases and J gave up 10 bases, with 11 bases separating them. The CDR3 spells CASSLQGLGAFF. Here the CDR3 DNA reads TGTGCCAGCAGCTTACAGGGGCTGGGAGCTTTCTTT.

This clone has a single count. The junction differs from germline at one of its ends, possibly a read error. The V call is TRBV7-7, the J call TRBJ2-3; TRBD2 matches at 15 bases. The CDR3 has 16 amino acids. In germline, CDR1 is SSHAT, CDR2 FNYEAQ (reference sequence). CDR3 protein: CASSLGTSGGMDTQYF. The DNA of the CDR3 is TGTGCTAGCAGCTTAGGGACTAGCGGGGGGATGGATACGCAGTATTTT.